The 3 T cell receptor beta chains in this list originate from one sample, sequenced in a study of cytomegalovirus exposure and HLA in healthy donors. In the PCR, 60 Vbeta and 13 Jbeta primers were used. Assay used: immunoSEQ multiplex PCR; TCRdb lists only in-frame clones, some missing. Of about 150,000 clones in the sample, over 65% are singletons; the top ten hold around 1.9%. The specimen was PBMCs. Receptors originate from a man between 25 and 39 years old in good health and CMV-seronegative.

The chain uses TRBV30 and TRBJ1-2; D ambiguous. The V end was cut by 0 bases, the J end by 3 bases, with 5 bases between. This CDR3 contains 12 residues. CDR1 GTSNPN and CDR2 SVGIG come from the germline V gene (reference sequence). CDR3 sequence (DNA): TGTGCCTGGAGTGTACGGGACTATGGCTACACCTTC. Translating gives CAWSVRDYGYTF.

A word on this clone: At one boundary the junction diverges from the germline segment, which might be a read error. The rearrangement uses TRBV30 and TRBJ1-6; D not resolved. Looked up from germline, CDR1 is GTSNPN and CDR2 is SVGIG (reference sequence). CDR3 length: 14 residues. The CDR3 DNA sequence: TGTGCCTGGAGTGGGGCCAGAAATAATTCACCCCTCAACTTT. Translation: CAWSGARNNSPLNF. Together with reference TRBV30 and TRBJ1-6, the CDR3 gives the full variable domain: SQTIHQWPATLVQPVGSPLSLECTVEGTSNPNLYWYRQAAGRGLQLLFYSVGIGQISSEVPQNLSASRPQDRQFILSSKKLLLSDSGFYLCAWSGARNNSPLNFGNGTRLTVT.

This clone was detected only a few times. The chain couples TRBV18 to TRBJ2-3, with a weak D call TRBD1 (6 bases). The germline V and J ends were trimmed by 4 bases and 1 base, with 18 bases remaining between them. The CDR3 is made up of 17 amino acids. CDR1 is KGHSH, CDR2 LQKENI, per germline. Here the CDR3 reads CASSLVQGRFRTDTQYF. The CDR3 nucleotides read TGTGCCAGCTCACTAGTACAGGGCCGTTTCCGCACAGATACGCAGTATTTT. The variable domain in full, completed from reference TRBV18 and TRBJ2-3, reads NAGVMQNPRHLVRRRGQEARLRCSPMKGHSHVYWYRQLPEEGLKFMVYLQKENIIDESGMPKERFSAEFPKEGPSILRIQQVVRGDSAAYFCASSLVQGRFRTDTQYFGPGTRLTVL.